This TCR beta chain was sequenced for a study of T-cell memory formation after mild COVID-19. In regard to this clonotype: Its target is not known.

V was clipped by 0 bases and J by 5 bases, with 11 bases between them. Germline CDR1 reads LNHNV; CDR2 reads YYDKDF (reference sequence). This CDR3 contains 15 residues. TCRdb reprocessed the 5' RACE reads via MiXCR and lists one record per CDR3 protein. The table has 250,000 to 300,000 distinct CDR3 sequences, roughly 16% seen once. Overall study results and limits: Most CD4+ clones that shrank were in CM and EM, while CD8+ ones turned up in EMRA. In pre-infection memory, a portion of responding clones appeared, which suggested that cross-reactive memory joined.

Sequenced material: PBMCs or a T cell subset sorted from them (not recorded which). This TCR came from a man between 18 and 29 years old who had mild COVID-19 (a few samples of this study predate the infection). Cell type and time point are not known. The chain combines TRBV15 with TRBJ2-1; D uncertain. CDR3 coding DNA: TGTGCCACCAGCAGAGACCCGTTCTTTGACAATGAGCAGTTCTTC. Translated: CATSRDPFFDNEQFF. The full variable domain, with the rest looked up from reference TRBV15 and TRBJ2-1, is DAMVIQNPRYQVTQFGKPVTLSCSQTLNHNVMYWYQQKSSQAPKLLFHYYDKDFNNEADTPDNFQSRRPNTSFCFLDIRSPGLGDTAMYLCATSRDPFFDNEQFFGPGTRLTVL.